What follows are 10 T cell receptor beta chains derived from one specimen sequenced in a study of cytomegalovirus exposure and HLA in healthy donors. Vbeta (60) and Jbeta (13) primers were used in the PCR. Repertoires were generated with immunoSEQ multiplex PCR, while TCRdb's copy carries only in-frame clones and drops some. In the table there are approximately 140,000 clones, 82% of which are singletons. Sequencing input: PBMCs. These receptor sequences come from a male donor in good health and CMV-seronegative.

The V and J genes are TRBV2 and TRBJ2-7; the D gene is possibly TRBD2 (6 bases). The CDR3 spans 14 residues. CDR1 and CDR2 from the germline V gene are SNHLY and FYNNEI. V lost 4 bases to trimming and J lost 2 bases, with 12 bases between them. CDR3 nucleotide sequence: TGTGCCAGCAGTGGAACGGGAGACGCCTACGAGCAGTACTTC. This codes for CASSGTGDAYEQYF.

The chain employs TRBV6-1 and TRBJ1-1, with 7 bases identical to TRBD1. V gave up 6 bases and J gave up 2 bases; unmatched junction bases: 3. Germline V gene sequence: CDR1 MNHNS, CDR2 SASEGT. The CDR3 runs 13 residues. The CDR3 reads CASSYRGNTEAFF. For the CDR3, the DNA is TGTGCCAGCAGCTACAGGGGAAACACTGAAGCTTTCTTT.

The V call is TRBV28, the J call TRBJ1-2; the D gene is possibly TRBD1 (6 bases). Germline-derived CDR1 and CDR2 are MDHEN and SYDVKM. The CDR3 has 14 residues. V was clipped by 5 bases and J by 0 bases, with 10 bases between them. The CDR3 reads CASSPRQANYGYTF. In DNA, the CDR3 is TGTGCCAGCAGTCCCCGACAGGCTAACTATGGCTACACCTTC.

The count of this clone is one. CDR3 residues: CASSPRNTDTQYF. The CDR3 DNA is TGTGCCAGCTCTCCGAGGAACACAGATACGCAGTATTTT. The chain is built from TRBV7-3 and TRBJ2-3, with D hard to call. The germline V gene encodes CDR1 SGHTA and CDR2 FQGTGA. This CDR3 is built from 13 residues. Trimming left V 8 bases short and J 2 bases short, with 11 bases between.

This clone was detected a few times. CDR3 residues: CAWSEIIAGGRASSYNEQFF. Here the CDR3 DNA reads TGTGCCTGGAGCGAAATTATAGCGGGAGGGCGCGCAAGCTCCTACAATGAGCAGTTCTTC. The chain recombines TRBV30 with TRBJ2-1; TRBD2 aligns across 11 bases. V dropped 3 bases and J dropped 0; count of bases not matched to a gene: 16. There are 20 residues in the CDR3. The germline CDR1 and CDR2 sequences are GTSNPN and SVGIG (reference sequence). Combining the CDR3 with reference TRBV30 and TRBJ2-1 gives the whole variable domain SQTIHQWPATLVQPVGSPLSLECTVEGTSNPNLYWYRQAAGRGLQLLFYSVGIGQISSEVPQNLSASRPQDRQFILSSKKLLLSDSGFYLCAWSEIIAGGRASSYNEQFFGPGTRLTVL.

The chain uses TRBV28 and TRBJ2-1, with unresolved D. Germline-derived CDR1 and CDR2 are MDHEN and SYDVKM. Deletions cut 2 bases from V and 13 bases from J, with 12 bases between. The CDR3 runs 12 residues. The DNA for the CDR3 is TGTGCCAGCAGTTTAGCACTCCTCCGTCAGTTCTTC. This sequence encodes CASSLALLRQFF.

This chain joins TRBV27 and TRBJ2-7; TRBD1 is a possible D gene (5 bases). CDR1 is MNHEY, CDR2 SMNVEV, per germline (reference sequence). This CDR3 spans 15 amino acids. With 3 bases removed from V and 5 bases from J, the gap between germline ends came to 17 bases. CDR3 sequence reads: CASSFGAGSVHEQYF. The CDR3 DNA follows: TGTGCCAGCAGTTTTGGGGCAGGGTCGGTCCACGAGCAGTACTTC.

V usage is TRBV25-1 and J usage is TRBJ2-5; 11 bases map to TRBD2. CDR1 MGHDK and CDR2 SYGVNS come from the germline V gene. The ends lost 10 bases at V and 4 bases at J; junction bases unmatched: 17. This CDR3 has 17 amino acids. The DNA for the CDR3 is TGTGCCAACTACAAAACTAAGACTAGCGGGATCGTAGAGACCCAGTACTTC. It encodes CANYKTKTSGIVETQYF. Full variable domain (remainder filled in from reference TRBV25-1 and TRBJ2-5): EADIYQTPRYLVIGTGKKITLECSQTMGHDKMYWYQQDPGMELHLIHYSYGVNSTEKGDLSSESTVSRIRTEHFPLTLESARPSHTSQYLCANYKTKTSGIVETQYFGPGTRLLVL.

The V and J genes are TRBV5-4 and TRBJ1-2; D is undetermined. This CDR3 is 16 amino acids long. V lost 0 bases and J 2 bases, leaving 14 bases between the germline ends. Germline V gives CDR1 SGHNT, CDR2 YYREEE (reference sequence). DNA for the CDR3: TGTGCCAGCAGCTTGGTGGGCGGGTTGTTAAACTATGGCTACACCTTC. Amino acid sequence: CASSLVGGLLNYGYTF. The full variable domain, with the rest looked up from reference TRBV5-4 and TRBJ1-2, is ETGVTQSPTHLIKTRGQQVTLRCSSQSGHNTVSWYQQALGQGPQFIFQYYREEENGRGNFPPRFSGLQFPNYSSELNVNALELDDSALYLCASSLVGGLLNYGYTFGSGTRLTVV.

The DNA of the CDR3 is TGTGCCTGGAGTGCGGGGGTTTTGAGTAATTCACCCCTCCACTTT. It yields the protein CAWSAGVLSNSPLHF. V usage is TRBV30 and J usage is TRBJ1-6, with D perhaps matching TRBD1 (5 bases). The CDR3 consists of 15 residues. Per the germline V gene, CDR1 is GTSNPN and CDR2 is SVGIG (reference sequence). Trimming pared 1 base from V and 6 bases from J, leaving 13 bases between.